A selection of T cell receptor beta chains follows, all from one sample in a study of T cells in Graves' hyperthyroidism and ophthalmopathy. TCRdb passed the multiplex PCR reads through MiXCR, listing each CDR3 protein once. This sample carries about half a million distinct CDR3 sequences, nearly 20% of them seen once, and the ten largest clones take 40% to 50%. Source material: blood. The receptor set was obtained from a man between 40 and 49 years old with Graves' ophthalmopathy. CDR3s include the opening cysteine and the closing phenylalanine or tryptophan. Each record gives: J gene, D gene, V gene, clone size, CDR3 protein, CDR3 DNA. D genes are given only for firm matches. Clone size, where shown, is once, few, many, or a class for clones that have expanded.

TRBJ2-7 | TRBD1 | TRBV12-3/TRBV12-4 | - | CASTLTGTGSYEQYF | TGTGCCAGCACCCTGACCGGGACAGGATCCTACGAGCAGTACTTC
TRBJ2-7 | - | TRBV28 | few | CASGAFYEQYF | TGTGCCAGCGGGGCATTTTACGAGCAGTACTTC
TRBJ1-1 | TRBD1 | TRBV13 | many | CASSLGWTGHTEAFF | TGTGCCAGCAGCTTAGGCTGGACAGGGCACACTGAAGCTTTCTTT
TRBJ2-1 | TRBD2 | TRBV7-6 | - | CASSLNLAGQDEQFF | TGTGCCAGCAGCTTAAATCTAGCGGGACAAGATGAGCAGTTCTTC
TRBJ2-3 | TRBD1 | TRBV5-5 | few | CASSAGQAYTDTQYF | TGTGCCAGCAGCGCGGGACAGGCCTACACAGATACGCAGTATTTT
TRBJ1-2 | - | TRBV27 | - | CASSTGSEGYTF | TGTGCCAGCAGCACAGGGTCAGAAGGCTACACCTTC
TRBJ2-7 | - | TRBV5-8 | - | CASSLPPYSASSYEQYF | TGTGCCAGCAGCCTACCCCCCTATAGCGCTAGCTCCTACGAGCAGTACTTC
TRBJ2-5 | - | TRBV7-9 | many | CASSLKGEETQYF | TGTGCCAGCAGTCTCAAAGGAGAAGAGACCCAGTACTTC
TRBJ2-7 | - | TRBV20-1 | many | CSARESPLPGRLYEQYF | TGCAGTGCTAGAGAGAGCCCGCTACCGGGCAGACTCTACGAGCAGTACTTC
TRBJ2-7 | TRBD1 | TRBV3-1 | many | CASSQVSGGVYEQYF | TGTGCCAGCAGCCAAGTTTCAGGGGGCGTCTACGAGCAGTACTTC
TRBJ2-7 | TRBD1 | TRBV7-2 | - | CASSPPGGIEQYF | TGTGCCAGCAGCCCTCCAGGGGGCATCGAGCAGTACTTC
TRBJ2-1 | - | TRBV5-1 | many | CASSVRPSYNEQFF | TGCGCCAGCAGCGTCCGGCCCTCCTACAATGAGCAGTTCTTC
TRBJ2-1 | TRBD2 | TRBV9 | - | CASSKREGSYNEQFF | TGTGCCAGCAGTAAGCGGGAGGGCTCCTACAATGAGCAGTTCTTC
TRBJ1-2 | - | TRBV5-6 | - | CASSLWGGRNGYTF | TGTGCCAGCAGCTTGTGGGGGGGGCGGAATGGCTACACCTTC
TRBJ1-2 | - | TRBV9 | - | CASSIGGGGYYTF | TGTGCCAGCAGCATAGGGGGTGGGGGCTACTACACCTTC
TRBJ1-5 | TRBD1 | TRBV20-1 | few | CSALKDRVNQPQHF | TGCAGTGCCCTCAAGGACAGGGTAAATCAGCCCCAGCATTTT